In its sample, the clone carrying this TCR beta chain was seen once. 13 Jbeta primers and 60 Vbeta primers were used for the PCR. Sequencing was performed with immunoSEQ multiplex PCR; in TCRdb, only in-frame clones are kept and a portion is missing. This table holds about 100,000 clones, under 80% found once. This sample is drawn from a study of cytomegalovirus exposure and HLA in healthy donors. The CDR3 runs to 18 residues. CDR1 is KGHSH, CDR2 LQKENI, per germline. Trimming removed 3 bases from V and 6 bases from J; junction bases left unmatched: 16. The receptor was derived from a middle-aged man in good health and CMV-seropositive. Sequenced sample: PBMCs. This chain connects TRBV18 to TRBJ2-7; 11 bases match TRBD1. CDR3 sequence (DNA): TGTGCCAGCTCACCGGGACAGGGGGGCGCGTTGGAGGTTAGCGAGCAGTACTTC. The encoded protein is CASSPGQGGALEVSEQYF.